One sample yielded the 26 T cell receptor beta chains listed below, sequenced in a study of CD4 and CD8 cells across lung adenocarcinoma regions listed by TCRdb under 2018. Receptor amplification or capture employed PCR. The reads were generated on a HiSeq X Ten. The public reads were reprocessed in TCRdb via fastp at Q25 and MiXCR, keeping in-frame beta chains. One record per CDR3 amino acid sequence lists the most common genes and DNA. The sample records approximately 5,000 distinct CDR3 sequences, just under 60% of which are singletons. The top ten clonotypes cover 16% of the sample. The sample comprised CD4+ T cells from the center of a lung tumor. This specimen's cell subset or site label, interpreted: tumor center region. These receptors were collected from a male donor with lung adenocarcinoma. The CD4 and CD8 labels of this study may be unreliable.

A note on this clonotype: Compared with germline, one end of the junction differs, possibly owing to a read error. The chain recombines TRBV6-1 with TRBJ2-3; 9 bases line up with TRBD2. Germline CDR1 and CDR2: MNHNS and SASEGT. The CDR3 is 14 residues long. The CDR3 spells CAGSGGWVQDTQYF. CDR3 DNA sequence: TGTGCGGGCAGCGGGGGGTGGGTCCAAGATACGCAGTATTTC.

This clonotype was detected only a few times. The chain couples TRBV6-1 to TRBJ2-1; 9 bases fit TRBD2. The germline V gene encodes CDR1 MNHNS and CDR2 SASEGT. Trimming at V came to 9 bases and at J to 0 bases, leaving 9 bases not matched to a gene. The CDR3 runs 16 residues. The CDR3 bases are TGTGCCAGTCGTCTAGCGGGGTCGAGCTCCTACAATGAGCAGTTCTTC. It is translated as CASRLAGSSSYNEQFF.

This clonotype was counted a few times. The chain employs TRBV6-5 and TRBJ2-2, with D possibly being TRBD1 (5 bases). Germline V CDR1 and CDR2: MNHEY, SVGAGI. With 5 bases removed from V and 5 bases from J, the gap between germline ends came to 9 bases. The CDR3 runs 13 residues. The CDR3 spells CASSNPGTGELFF. The CDR3 DNA reads as TGTGCCAGCAGTAACCCAGGGACCGGGGAGCTGTTTTTT.

This chain links TRBV7-2 with TRBJ2-5; tentatively, D is TRBD1 (6 bases). The tail of the sequence fits TRBJ2-7 better, so the J call may be wrong. Per the germline V gene, CDR1 is SGHTA and CDR2 is FQGNSA. This CDR3 has 16 amino acids. The CDR3 DNA is TGTGCCAGCAGCTCTCCCGCCACAGGGATCCTCTACGAGCAGTACTTC. Amino acid sequence: CASSSPATGILYEQYF.

The rearrangement links TRBV6-5 to TRBJ2-3; D call uncertain. The CDR3 consists of 13 residues. With 11 bases removed from V and 8 bases from J, the gap between germline ends came to 20 bases. In germline, CDR1 is MNHEY, CDR2 SVGAGI. For the CDR3, the DNA is TGTGCCGCGTTACCGGGCGCCGAATTTACGCAGTATTTT. Its translation: CAALPGAEFTQYF.

CDR3 amino acids: CASSETVAEPPGETQYF. CDR3 nucleotide sequence: TGTGCCAGCAGTGAAACCGTCGCGGAGCCGCCGGGAGAGACCCAGTACTTC. V gene TRBV6-1 combines with J gene TRBJ2-5; D is undetermined. The germline V gene encodes CDR1 MNHNS and CDR2 SASEGT. V was shortened by 2 bases and J by 4 bases, with 20 bases between the two germline ends. The CDR3 is 17 amino acids.

This rearrangement joins TRBV6-1 to TRBJ1-2; TRBD1 might be the D (5 bases). Trimming pared 7 bases from V and 7 bases from J, leaving 19 bases between. Looked up from germline, CDR1 is MNHNS and CDR2 is SASEGT. The length of the CDR3 is 14 residues. CDR3 protein: CASTLGEGRGGYTF. CDR3 DNA sequence: TGTGCCAGCACCCTGGGGGAAGGGAGGGGTGGCTACACCTTC.

In this sample, this clonotype is medium-sized. This sequence joins TRBV10-1 and TRBJ1-2, with 9 bases fitting TRBD1. The J segment lost 7 bases and the V segment lost 2 bases, leaving 2 bases of the junction unmatched. CDR1 and CDR2 (germline): WNHNN, SYGVQD (reference sequence). The CDR3 has 13 amino acids. CDR3 region: CASSERTGAGYTF. CDR3 bases: TGCGCCAGCAGTGAGCGGACAGGGGCTGGCTACACCTTC.

The chain is built from TRBV7-9 and TRBJ2-1, with TRBD2 identical over 11 bases. Germline assignment: CDR1 SEHNR and CDR2 FQNEAQ (reference sequence). The CDR3 consists of 15 residues. Trimming removed 4 bases from V and 3 bases from J; junction bases left unmatched: 2. CDR3 in amino acids: CASSSGTSGYNEQFF. The CDR3 DNA sequence: TGTGCCAGCAGCTCCGGGACTAGCGGCTACAATGAGCAGTTCTTC.

Regarding this clonotype: One end of the junction varies from germline; a read error may be responsible. V usage is TRBV10-3 and J usage is TRBJ2-5; a possible D gene is TRBD2 (7 bases). The CDR3 totals 16 residues. CDR1 and CDR2 from the germline V gene are ENHRY and SYGVKD. The CDR3 loop reads CAIRARGGREPETQYF. CDR3 DNA sequence: TGTGCCATCAGGGCGCGCGGGGGCCGTGAGCCAGAGACGCAGTACTTC.

This clonotype was observed a few times. The V and J genes are TRBV11-2 and TRBJ2-5; D is perhaps TRBD1 (6 bases). Deletions cut 1 base from V and 4 bases from J, with 13 bases between. The CDR3 runs to 15 residues. Germline CDR1 and CDR2: SGHAT and FQNNGV. In DNA form, the CDR3 reads TGTGCCAGCAGCTTAGCCACCGGGACAAGAGAGACCCAGTACTTC. Its protein is CASSLATGTRETQYF.

This clonotype is a singleton in its sample. The CDR3 region is CASIGHDQETQYF. The CDR3 nucleotides read TGCGCCAGCATCGGACACGACCAAGAGACCCAGTACTTC. The J gene is TRBJ2-5, the V gene TRBV10-2; possible D gene TRBD1, 5 bases. The CDR3 sequence is 13 residues long. V lost 7 bases and J 0 bases, leaving 9 bases between the germline ends. Germline V CDR1 and CDR2: WSHSY, SAAADI.

The rearrangement links TRBV10-1 to TRBJ2-2; TRBD1 matches 8 bases. The V gene's germline CDR1 is WNHNN and CDR2 SYGVQD (reference sequence). V lost 6 bases and J lost 2; bases outside the gene matches: 14. This CDR3 is built from 18 residues. CDR3 sequence reads: CASSGQGGPKINTGELFF. The CDR3 coding sequence is TGCGCCAGCAGCGGACAGGGTGGTCCCAAAATTAACACCGGGGAGCTGTTTTTT.

This chain links TRBV6-1 with TRBJ2-1; TRBD2 aligns across 7 bases. The germline CDR1 and CDR2 sequences are MNHNS and SASEGT. This CDR3 contains 12 residues. With 9 bases clipped from V and 4 bases from J, the junction kept 3 bases outside the gene matches. The CDR3 nucleotides read TGTGCCAGTGGACTAGTTTACAATGAGCAGTTCTTC. Amino acid sequence: CASGLVYNEQFF.

Concerning this clonotype: The junction shows a germline mismatch at one end, possibly a read error. V gene TRBV5-3 combines with J gene TRBJ2-1, with D maybe TRBD2 (7 bases). TRBV5-3 is an open reading frame, and its role is uncertain. This CDR3 has 18 residues. CDR3 residues: CARSFRSGGWARSGEQFF. The CDR3 nucleotides read TGTGCCAGAAGCTTTCGTTCGGGGGGCTGGGCGAGGTCAGGGGAGCAGTTTTTT.

J is TRBJ2-1 and V is TRBV9; perhaps TRBD2 as D (6 bases). The J call may be in error: the DNA end matches TRBJ2-5 better. The CDR3 covers 15 residues. In germline, CDR1 is SGDLS, CDR2 YYNGEE. The CDR3 reads CASSPSAGMVETQYF. The CDR3 DNA sequence: TGTGCCAGCAGCCCGAGTGCGGGGATGGTAGAGACCCAGTACTTC.

To note about this clonotype: At one end the junction does not follow the germline gene, possibly because of a read error. The V gene is TRBV6-1, the J gene TRBJ2-4; 8 bases map to TRBD1. The germline CDR1 and CDR2 sequences are MNHNS and SASEGT. The CDR3 sequence is 14 residues long. The CDR3 coding sequence is TGTGGCAGCAGGGGGCTGTGCGCCACAGATATTCAGTACTTC. It encodes CGSRGLCATDIQYF.

This chain's CDR3 is CASSQQAGMAFF. The DNA for the CDR3 is TGTGCCAGCAGTCAACAGGCGGGGATGGCTTTCTTT. The V gene is TRBV12-3 or TRBV12-4, the J gene TRBJ1-1, with D perhaps TRBD1 (5 bases). This CDR3 region has 12 residues. Trimming removed 5 bases from V and 11 bases from J, with 15 bases in between.

The genes are TRBV11-2 and TRBJ2-5; TRBD1 agrees at 7 bases. Germline-derived CDR1 and CDR2 are SGHAT and FQNNGV. The CDR3 is 12 residues long. V gave up 4 bases and J gave up 5 bases; unmatched junction bases: 1. The CDR3 DNA reads as TGTGCCAGCAGCTCCAGGGGGGAGACCCAGTACTTC. Translated, it gives CASSSRGETQYF. Together with reference TRBV11-2 and TRBJ2-5, the CDR3 gives the full variable domain: EAGVAQSPRYKIIEKRQSVAFWCNPISGHATLYWYQQILGQGPKLLIQFQNNGVVDDSQLPKDRFSAERLKGVDSTLKIQPAKLEDSAVYLCASSSRGETQYFGPGTRLLVL.

Concerning this clonotype itself: Compared with germline, one end of the junction differs, possibly owing to a read error. This sequence joins TRBV24-1 and TRBJ2-4; 9 bases agree with TRBD2. The V gene's germline CDR1 is KGHDR and CDR2 SFDVKD. The CDR3 is 19 amino acids. CDR3 in DNA: TGTGCCACCAGTGACCGCCTTGTGTCTGGCGGGGGGGCCAAAGACATGCAGTACTTC. Its protein product is CATSDRLVSGGGAKDMQYF.

This clonotype has more than one count but fewer than ten. Germline and junction disagree at one end, which may indicate a read error. The chain recombines TRBV6-1 with TRBJ2-3; 7 nucleotides agree with TRBD2. Looked up from germline, CDR1 is MNHNS and CDR2 is SASEGT. This CDR3 is 14 amino acids long. CDR3 residues: CAGSGGGDQETQYF. CDR3 coding DNA: TGTGCGGGCAGTGGGGGGGGTGACCAAGAGACGCAGTATTTC.

This clonotype has more than one count but fewer than ten. The J gene is TRBJ1-1, the V gene TRBV7-2; weak D call: TRBD1 (5 bases). CDR1 and CDR2 from the germline V gene are SGHTA and FQGNSA. V was trimmed by 4 bases and J by 3 bases, leaving 9 bases between them. CDR3 size: 13 residues. The CDR3 is CASSWDRYTEAFF. The DNA of the CDR3 is TGTGCCAGCAGCTGGGACCGCTACACTGAAGCTTTCTTT.

The J gene is TRBJ2-5, the V gene TRBV3-1, with TRBD2 identical over 15 bases. The CDR3 sequence is 19 residues long. CDR1 and CDR2 (germline): LGHDT, YNNKEL (reference sequence). The V and J ends lost 7 bases and 0 bases, in that order; junction bases with no gene match: 12. The CDR3 loop reads CASNFWTSGRDTNQETQYF. CDR3 nucleotides: TGTGCCAGCAATTTCTGGACTAGCGGGAGGGACACTAACCAAGAGACCCAGTACTTC.

This clonotype was observed a handful of times. This chain uses TRBV6-5 with TRBJ2-5, with unresolved D. TRBJ2-7 explains the end of the DNA better; the J call may be wrong. The CDR3 totals 15 residues. CDR1 is MNHEY and CDR2 is SVGAGI in the germline V gene. CDR3 residues: CASSYSNPLLDEQYF. The CDR3 DNA follows: TGTGCCAGCAGTTACTCGAACCCGTTACTCGACGAGCAGTACTTC.

With respect to this clonotype: This sequence may be a read error, since a much larger clone differs from it by one base. V and J are TRBV7-2 and TRBJ2-1; weak D call: TRBD2 (6 bases). Germline V lookup: CDR1 SGHTA, CDR2 FQGNSA. The CDR3 is 15 amino acids. Trimming removed 2 bases at V and 5 bases at J, with 13 bases between. The CDR3 coding sequence is TGTGCCAGCAGCTTAATTGGAGGGAGCCACAATGAGCAGTTCTTC. Translating gives CASSLIGGSHNEQFF.

This chain joins TRBV4-3 and TRBJ2-2; D is possibly TRBD1 or TRBD2 (6 bases each). Germline-derived CDR1 and CDR2 are LGHNA and YSLEER. Deletions cut 5 bases from V and 5 bases from J, with 15 bases between. CDR3 size: 15 residues. Written as DNA, the CDR3 is TGCGCCAGCAGCGGCGGGATAGGGGGTACCGGGGAGCTGTTTTTT. This encodes CASSGGIGGTGELFF.